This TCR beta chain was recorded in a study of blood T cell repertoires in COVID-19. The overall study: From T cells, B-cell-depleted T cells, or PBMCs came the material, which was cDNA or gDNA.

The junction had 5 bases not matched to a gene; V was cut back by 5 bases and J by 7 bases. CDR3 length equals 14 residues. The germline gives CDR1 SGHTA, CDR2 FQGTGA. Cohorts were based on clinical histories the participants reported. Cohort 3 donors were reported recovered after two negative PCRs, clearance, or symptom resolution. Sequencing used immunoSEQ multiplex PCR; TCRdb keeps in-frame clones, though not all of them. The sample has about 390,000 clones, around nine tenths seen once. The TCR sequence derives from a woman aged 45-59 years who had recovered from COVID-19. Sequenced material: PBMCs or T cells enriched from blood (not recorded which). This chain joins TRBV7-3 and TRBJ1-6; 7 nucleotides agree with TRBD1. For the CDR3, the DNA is TGTGCCAGCAGCCGCGGGACAGCAAATTCACCCCTCCACTTT. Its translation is CASSRGTANSPLHF.